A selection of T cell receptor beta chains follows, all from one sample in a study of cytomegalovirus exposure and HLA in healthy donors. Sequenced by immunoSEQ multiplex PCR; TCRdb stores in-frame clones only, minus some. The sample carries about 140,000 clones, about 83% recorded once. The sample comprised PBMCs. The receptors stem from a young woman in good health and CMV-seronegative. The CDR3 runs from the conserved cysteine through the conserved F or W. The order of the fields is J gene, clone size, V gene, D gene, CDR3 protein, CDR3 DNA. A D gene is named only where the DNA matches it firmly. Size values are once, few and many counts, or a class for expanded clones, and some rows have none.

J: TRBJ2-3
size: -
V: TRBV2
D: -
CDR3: CASRPRQQGADTQYF
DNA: TGTGCCAGCAGGCCAAGGCAACAGGGAGCAGATACGCAGTATTTT

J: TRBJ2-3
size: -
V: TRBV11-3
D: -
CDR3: CASSSSPDTQYF
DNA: TGTGCCAGCAGCTCGAGCCCAGATACGCAGTATTTT

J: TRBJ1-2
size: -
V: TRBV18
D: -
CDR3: CASSPPSTGANYGYTF
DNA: TGTGCCAGCTCACCACCTAGCACGGGAGCTAACTATGGCTACACCTTC

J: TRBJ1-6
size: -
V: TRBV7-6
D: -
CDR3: CASSQRGGDNSPLHF
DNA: TGTGCCAGCAGCCAGCGGGGGGGAGATAATTCACCCCTCCACTTT

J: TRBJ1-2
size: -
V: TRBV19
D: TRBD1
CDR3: CAGRRDSYGYTF
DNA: TGTGCCGGAAGACGGGACAGCTATGGCTACACCTTC

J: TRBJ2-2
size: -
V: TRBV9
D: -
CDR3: CASSETGSYAGELFF
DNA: TGTGCCAGCAGCGAAACCGGGTCCTACGCCGGGGAGCTGTTTTTT

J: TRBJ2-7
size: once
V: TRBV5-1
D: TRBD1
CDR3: CASSLLGTGQDEQYF
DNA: TGCGCCAGCAGCTTGCTGGGGACAGGGCAGGACGAGCAGTACTTC

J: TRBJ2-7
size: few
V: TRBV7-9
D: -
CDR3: CASSGVGQGNEQYF
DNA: TGTGCCAGCAGCGGGGTGGGGCAGGGTAACGAGCAGTACTTC

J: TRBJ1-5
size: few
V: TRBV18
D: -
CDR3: CASSRGGIEAQHF
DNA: TGTGCCAGCTCACGCGGAGGGATCGAGGCCCAGCATTTT

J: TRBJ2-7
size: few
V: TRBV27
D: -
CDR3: CASSSRTNYEQYF
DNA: TGTGCCAGCAGTTCCCGGACAAACTACGAGCAGTACTTC

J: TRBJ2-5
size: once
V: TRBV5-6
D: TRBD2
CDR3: CASGRLAGGEETQYF
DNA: TGTGCCAGCGGCCGACTAGCGGGGGGGGAAGAGACCCAGTACTTC

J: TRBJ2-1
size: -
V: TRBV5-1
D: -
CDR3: CASSPGWDTKFF
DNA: TGCGCCAGCAGCCCCGGCTGGGACACGAAGTTCTTC

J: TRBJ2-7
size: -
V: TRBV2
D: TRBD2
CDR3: CASSELGLAGEEQYF
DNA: TGTGCCAGCAGTGAGTTGGGGCTAGCGGGGGAAGAGCAGTACTTC

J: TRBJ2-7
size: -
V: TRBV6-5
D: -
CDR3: CASSRRGEQYF
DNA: TGTGCCAGCAGCCGCCGCGGGGAGCAGTACTTC

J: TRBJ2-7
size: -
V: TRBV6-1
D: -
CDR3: CASGSDKGAYEQYF
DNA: TGTGCCAGCGGGTCAGACAAAGGGGCTTACGAGCAGTACTTC

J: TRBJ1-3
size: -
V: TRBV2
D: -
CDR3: CASKTQRQGTIYF
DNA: TGTGCCAGCAAGACCCAACGGCAGGGCACCATATATTTT

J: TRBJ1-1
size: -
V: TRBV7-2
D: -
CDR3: CASSSQANTEAFF
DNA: TGTGCCAGCAGCTCGCAGGCGAACACTGAAGCTTTCTTT

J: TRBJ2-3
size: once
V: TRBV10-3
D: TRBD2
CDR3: CATSGGTDTQYF
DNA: TGTGCCACTAGCGGGGGCACAGATACGCAGTATTTT

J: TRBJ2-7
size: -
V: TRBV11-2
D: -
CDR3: CASSRGADEQYF
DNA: TGTGCCAGCAGCCGTGGAGCAGACGAGCAGTACTTC

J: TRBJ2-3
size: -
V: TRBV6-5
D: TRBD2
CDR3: CASSYSNLAGDTQYF
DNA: TGTGCCAGCAGTTACTCGAATCTAGCGGGGGATACGCAGTATTTT

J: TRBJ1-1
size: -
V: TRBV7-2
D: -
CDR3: CASSFLSGSSEAFF
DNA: TGTGCCAGCAGCTTCCTTTCAGGAAGTTCTGAAGCTTTCTTT

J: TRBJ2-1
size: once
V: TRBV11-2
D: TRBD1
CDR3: CASAWDRGLTYEQFF
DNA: TGTGCCAGCGCCTGGGACAGGGGGCTAACATATGAGCAGTTCTTC

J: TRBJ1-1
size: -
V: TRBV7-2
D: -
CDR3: CASSLAWWQGEAFF
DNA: TGTGCCAGCAGCTTAGCGTGGTGGCAGGGGGAAGCTTTCTTT

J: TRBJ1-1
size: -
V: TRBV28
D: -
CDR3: CASSPWRAGATEAFF
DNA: TGTGCCAGCAGTCCCTGGCGCGCGGGGGCCACTGAAGCTTTCTTT

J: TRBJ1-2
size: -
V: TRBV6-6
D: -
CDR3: CASSYSHQTGSYTF
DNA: TGTGCCAGCAGTTACTCACACCAAACAGGATCCTACACCTTC

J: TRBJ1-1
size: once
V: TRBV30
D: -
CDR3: CAWSVKGVNTEAFF
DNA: TGTGCCTGGAGTGTAAAGGGGGTGAACACTGAAGCTTTCTTT

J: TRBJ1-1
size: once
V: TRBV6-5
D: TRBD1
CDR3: CASSLRTGNTEAFF
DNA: TGTGCCAGCAGTTTAAGGACAGGGAACACTGAAGCTTTCTTT

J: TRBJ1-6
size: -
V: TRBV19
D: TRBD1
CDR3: CASSTGTGRAPLHF
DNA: TGTGCCAGTAGCACCGGGACAGGGCGGGCACCCCTCCACTTT

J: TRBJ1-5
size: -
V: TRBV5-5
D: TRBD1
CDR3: CASSLEDRGYQPQHF
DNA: TGTGCCAGCAGCTTGGAGGACAGGGGATATCAGCCCCAGCATTTT

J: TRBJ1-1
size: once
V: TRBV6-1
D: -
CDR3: CASSRTRGWTEAFF
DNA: TGTGCCAGCAGTCGTACCAGGGGTTGGACTGAAGCTTTCTTT

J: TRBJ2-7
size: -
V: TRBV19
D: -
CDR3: CASSRQGTYEQYF
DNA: TGTGCCAGTAGTAGGCAGGGGACCTACGAGCAGTACTTC

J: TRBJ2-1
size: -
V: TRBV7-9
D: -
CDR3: CASSLDSWEQFF
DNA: TGTGCCAGCAGCTTAGACAGTTGGGAGCAGTTCTTC

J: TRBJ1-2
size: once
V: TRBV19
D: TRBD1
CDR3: CASSTNRGSGGYTF
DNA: TGTGCCAGTAGTACCAACAGGGGATCGGGGGGCTACACCTTC

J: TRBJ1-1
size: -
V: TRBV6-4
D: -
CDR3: CASSASMNTEAFF
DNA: TGTGCCAGCAGTGCCAGTATGAACACTGAAGCTTTCTTT

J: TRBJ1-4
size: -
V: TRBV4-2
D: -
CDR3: CASSQEIHGGGTTNEKLFF
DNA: TGTGCCAGCAGCCAAGAAATACACGGAGGCGGTACAACTAATGAAAAACTGTTTTTT

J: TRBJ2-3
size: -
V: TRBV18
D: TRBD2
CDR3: CASSPFEGLTTDTQYF
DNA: TGTGCCAGCTCACCATTTGAGGGACTAACCACAGATACGCAGTATTTT

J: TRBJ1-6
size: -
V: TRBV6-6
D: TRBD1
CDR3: CASSPGQGYNSPLHF
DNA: TGTGCCAGCAGTCCGGGACAGGGCTATAATTCACCCCTCCACTTT

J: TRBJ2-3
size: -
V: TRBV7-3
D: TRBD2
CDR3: CASSLGPAGGSTDTQYF
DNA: TGTGCCAGCAGCTTAGGACCGGCGGGGGGTAGCACAGATACGCAGTATTTT

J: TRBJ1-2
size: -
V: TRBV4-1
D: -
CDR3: CASSQVSPWRVHGYTF
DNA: TGCGCCAGCAGCCAAGTTTCTCCGTGGAGGGTTCATGGCTACACCTTC

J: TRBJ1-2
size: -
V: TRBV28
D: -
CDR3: CASSRGDQGGYTF
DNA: TGTGCCAGCAGCCGGGGGGACCAGGGTGGCTACACCTTC

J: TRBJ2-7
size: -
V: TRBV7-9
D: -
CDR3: CASSSKLGQTYEQYF
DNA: TGTGCCAGCAGCTCTAAATTGGGGCAGACCTACGAGCAGTACTTC

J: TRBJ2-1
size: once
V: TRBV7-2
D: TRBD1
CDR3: CASSLDRTGDNEQFF
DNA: TGTGCCAGCAGCTTGGACCGGACAGGGGACAATGAGCAGTTCTTC

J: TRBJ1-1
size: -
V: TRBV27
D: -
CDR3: CASSISGNTEAFF
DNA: TGTGCCAGCAGTATCTCAGGGAACACTGAAGCTTTCTTT

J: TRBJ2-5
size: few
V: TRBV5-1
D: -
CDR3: CASSLTGQEETQYF
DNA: TGCGCCAGCAGCTTGACCGGACAAGAAGAGACCCAGTACTTC

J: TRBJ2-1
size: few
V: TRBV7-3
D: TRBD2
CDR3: CASSLDASGNYNEQFF
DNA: TGTGCCAGCAGCTTAGATGCTAGCGGGAACTACAATGAGCAGTTCTTC

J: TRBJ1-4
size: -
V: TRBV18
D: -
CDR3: CASSPPRLKGGEKLFF
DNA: TGTGCCAGCTCCCCCCCGAGGCTGAAGGGAGGTGAAAAACTGTTTTTT

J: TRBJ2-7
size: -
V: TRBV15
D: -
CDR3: CATSSNRGGQDPYEQYF
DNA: TGTGCCACCAGCAGTAACCGTGGGGGCCAGGACCCCTACGAGCAGTACTTC

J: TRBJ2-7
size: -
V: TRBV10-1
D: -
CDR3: CASSESFGQAYEQYF
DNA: TGCGCCAGCAGTGAATCGTTCGGACAAGCCTACGAGCAGTACTTC

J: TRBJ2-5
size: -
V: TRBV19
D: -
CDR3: CASSPTVKSVETQYF
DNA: TGTGCCAGTAGCCCGACAGTTAAGAGTGTTGAGACCCAGTACTTC

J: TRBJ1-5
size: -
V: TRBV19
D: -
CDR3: CASSRGVGLPQPQHF
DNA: TGTGCCAGTAGTAGGGGGGTGGGCCTTCCTCAGCCCCAGCATTTT

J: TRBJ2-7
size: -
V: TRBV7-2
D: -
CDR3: CASSLDRFTTQQYF
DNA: TGTGCCAGCAGCTTAGACAGGTTCACGACGCAGCAGTACTTC

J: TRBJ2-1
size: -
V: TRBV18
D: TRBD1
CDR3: CASSPRTGEGGEQFF
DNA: TGTGCCAGCTCACCACGGACAGGGGAAGGTGGTGAGCAGTTCTTC

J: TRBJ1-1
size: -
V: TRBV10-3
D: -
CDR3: CAIKSWEGGTEAFF
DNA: TGTGCCATCAAGTCTTGGGAGGGGGGGACTGAAGCTTTCTTT